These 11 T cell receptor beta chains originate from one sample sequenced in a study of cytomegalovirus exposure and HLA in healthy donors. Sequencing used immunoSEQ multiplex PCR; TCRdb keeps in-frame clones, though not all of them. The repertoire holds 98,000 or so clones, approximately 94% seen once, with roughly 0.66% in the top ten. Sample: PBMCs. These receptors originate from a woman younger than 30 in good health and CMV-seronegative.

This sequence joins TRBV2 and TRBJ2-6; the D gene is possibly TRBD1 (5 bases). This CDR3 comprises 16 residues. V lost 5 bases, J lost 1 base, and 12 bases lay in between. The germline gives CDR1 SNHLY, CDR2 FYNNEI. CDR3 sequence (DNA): TGTGCCAGCAGTAAAACCAGGGCGTCTGGGGCCAACGTCCTGACTTTC. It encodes CASSKTRASGANVLTF.

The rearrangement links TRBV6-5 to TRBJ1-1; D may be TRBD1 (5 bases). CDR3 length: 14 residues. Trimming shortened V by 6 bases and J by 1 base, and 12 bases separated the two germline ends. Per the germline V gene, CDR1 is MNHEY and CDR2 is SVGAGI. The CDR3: CASSRTGSNTEAFF. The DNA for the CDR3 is TGTGCCAGCAGCCGTACAGGATCGAACACTGAAGCTTTCTTT.

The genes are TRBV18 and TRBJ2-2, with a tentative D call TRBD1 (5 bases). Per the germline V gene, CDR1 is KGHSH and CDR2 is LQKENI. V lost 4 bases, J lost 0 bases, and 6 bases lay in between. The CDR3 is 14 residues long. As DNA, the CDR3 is TGTGCCAGCTCACAGACAGCGAACACCGGGGAGCTGTTTTTT. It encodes CASSQTANTGELFF.

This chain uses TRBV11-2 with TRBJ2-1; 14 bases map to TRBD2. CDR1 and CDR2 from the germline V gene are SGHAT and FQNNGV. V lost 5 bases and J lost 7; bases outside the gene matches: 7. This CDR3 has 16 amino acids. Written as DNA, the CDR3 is TGTGCCAGCAGCACAGGACTAGCGGGGGGCCAAAATGAGCAGTTCTTC. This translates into CASSTGLAGGQNEQFF.

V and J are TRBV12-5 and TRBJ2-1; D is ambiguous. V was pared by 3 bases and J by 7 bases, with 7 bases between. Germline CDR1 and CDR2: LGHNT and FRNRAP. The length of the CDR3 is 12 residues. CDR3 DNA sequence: TGTGCTAGTGGTTTCGGTTTAAATGAGCAGTTCTTC. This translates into CASGFGLNEQFF.

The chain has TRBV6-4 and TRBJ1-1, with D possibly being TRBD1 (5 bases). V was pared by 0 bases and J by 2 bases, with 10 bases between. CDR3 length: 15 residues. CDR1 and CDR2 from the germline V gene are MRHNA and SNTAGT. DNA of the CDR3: TGTGCCAGCAGTGACTCGTCGGGGGGAAACACTGAAGCTTTCTTT. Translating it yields CASSDSSGGNTEAFF.

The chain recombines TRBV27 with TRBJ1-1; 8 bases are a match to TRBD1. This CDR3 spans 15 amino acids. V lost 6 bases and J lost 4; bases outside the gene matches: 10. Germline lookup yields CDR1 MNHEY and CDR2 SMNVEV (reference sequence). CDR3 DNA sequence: TGTGCCAGCAGCGACGCCGACAGGGGCGCCACTGAAGCTTTCTTT. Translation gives CASSDADRGATEAFF.

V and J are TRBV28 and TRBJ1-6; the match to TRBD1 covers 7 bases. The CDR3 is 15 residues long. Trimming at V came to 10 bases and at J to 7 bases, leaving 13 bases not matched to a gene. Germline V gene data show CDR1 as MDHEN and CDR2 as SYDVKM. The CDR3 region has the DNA TGTGCCACCGTCTCCCTCACAGGGGCCAATTCACCCCTCCACTTT. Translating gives CATVSLTGANSPLHF.

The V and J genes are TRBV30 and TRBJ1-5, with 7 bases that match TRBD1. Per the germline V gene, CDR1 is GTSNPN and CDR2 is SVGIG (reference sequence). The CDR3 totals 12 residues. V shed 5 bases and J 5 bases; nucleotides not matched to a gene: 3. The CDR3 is CAWGQGDQPQHF. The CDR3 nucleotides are TGTGCCTGGGGTCAGGGGGATCAGCCCCAGCATTTT.

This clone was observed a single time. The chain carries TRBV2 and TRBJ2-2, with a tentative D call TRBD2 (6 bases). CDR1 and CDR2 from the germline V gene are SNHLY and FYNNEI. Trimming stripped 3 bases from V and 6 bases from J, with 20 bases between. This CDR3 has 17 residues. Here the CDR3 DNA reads TGTGCCAGCAGTGATGACGGGGGTATTGGGTGGGCCGGGGAGCTGTTTTTT. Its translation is CASSDDGGIGWAGELFF.

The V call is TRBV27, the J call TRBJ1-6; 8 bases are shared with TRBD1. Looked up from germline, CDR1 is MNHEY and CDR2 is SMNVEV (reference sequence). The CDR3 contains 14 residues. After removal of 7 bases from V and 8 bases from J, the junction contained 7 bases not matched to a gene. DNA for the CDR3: TGTGCCAGCACGAGCGGACAGGGTTATTCACCCCTCCACTTT. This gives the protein CASTSGQGYSPLHF.